Listed below are T cell receptor beta chains from one sample, sequenced in a study of blood T cell repertoires in COVID-19. Some clones are missing from TCRdb's copy, which holds only in-frame ones; the method was immunoSEQ multiplex PCR. The data contain about 220,000 clones, less than 90% of them singletons. Sequences were obtained from peripheral blood. These receptors all stem from a young man with active or convalescent COVID-19. The CDR3 runs from the conserved cysteine through the conserved F or W. The order of the fields is V gene, clone size, J gene, D gene, CDR3 protein, CDR3 DNA. A D gene is named only where the DNA matches it firmly. Clone size is not always given. Where it is, it says once, few, many or a class for expanded clones.

v_gene: TRBV23-1
abundance: -
j_gene: TRBJ2-7
d_gene: -
CDR3aa: CASSQSGGAEIQLKNSYEQYF
CDR3nt: TGCGCCAGCAGTCAATCGGGCGGGGCGGAGATCCAACTGAAGAACTCCTACGAGCAGTACTTC

v_gene: TRBV2
abundance: -
j_gene: TRBJ1-2
d_gene: -
CDR3aa: CATASGPQYGYTF
CDR3nt: TGTGCCACCGCGAGTGGGCCTCAGTATGGCTACACCTTC

v_gene: TRBV6-5
abundance: -
j_gene: TRBJ2-7
d_gene: TRBD1
CDR3aa: CASSYGDRGRNEQYF
CDR3nt: TGTGCCAGCAGTTATGGGGACAGGGGACGGAACGAGCAGTACTTC

v_gene: TRBV7-2
abundance: -
j_gene: TRBJ1-4
d_gene: -
CDR3aa: CASTIGGGHEKLFF
CDR3nt: TGTGCCAGCACAATCGGGGGAGGCCATGAAAAACTGTTTTTT

v_gene: TRBV7-3
abundance: -
j_gene: TRBJ2-3
d_gene: -
CDR3aa: CASSLTGPGGADTQYF
CDR3nt: TGTGCCAGCAGTCTGACCGGGCCCGGAGGCGCAGATACGCAGTATTTT

v_gene: TRBV5-4
abundance: -
j_gene: TRBJ1-3
d_gene: -
CDR3aa: CASSPRGSGNTIYF
CDR3nt: TGTGCCAGCAGCCCCCGGGGCTCTGGAAACACCATATATTTT

v_gene: TRBV20-1
abundance: -
j_gene: TRBJ1-6
d_gene: -
CDR3aa: CSARAGNNSPLHF
CDR3nt: TGCAGTGCTCGTGCAGGGAATAATTCACCCCTCCACTTT

v_gene: TRBV2
abundance: -
j_gene: TRBJ2-7
d_gene: TRBD2
CDR3aa: CASSSTRTSGIGKEYF
CDR3nt: TGTGCCAGCAGTTCGACCCGGACTAGCGGGATAGGAAAAGAGTACTTC

v_gene: TRBV15
abundance: -
j_gene: TRBJ2-7
d_gene: TRBD1
CDR3aa: CATSNRQGKTSYEQYF
CDR3nt: TGTGCCACCAGCAACAGACAGGGAAAAACCTCCTACGAGCAGTACTTC

v_gene: TRBV4-3
abundance: -
j_gene: TRBJ2-1
d_gene: -
CDR3aa: CASSQESQGNSYNEQFF
CDR3nt: TGCGCCAGCAGCCAAGAAAGCCAGGGCAATTCCTACAATGAGCAGTTCTTC

v_gene: TRBV23-1
abundance: -
j_gene: TRBJ2-5
d_gene: TRBD1
CDR3aa: CASSQSGGQGQETQYF
CDR3nt: TGCGCCAGCAGTCAATCAGGGGGACAGGGCCAAGAGACCCAGTACTTC

v_gene: TRBV7-8
abundance: once
j_gene: TRBJ1-6
d_gene: TRBD1
CDR3aa: CASSFSPGQNNSPLHF
CDR3nt: TGTGCCAGCAGCTTCTCACCGGGACAGAATAATTCACCCCTCCACTTT

v_gene: TRBV4-1
abundance: once
j_gene: TRBJ1-2
d_gene: -
CDR3aa: CASSQFAGSNYGYTF
CDR3nt: TGCGCCAGCAGCCAATTTGCAGGTAGTAACTATGGCTACACCTTC

v_gene: TRBV6-2/TRBV6-3
abundance: few
j_gene: TRBJ1-1
d_gene: -
CDR3aa: CASSYVAGNTEAFF
CDR3nt: TGTGCCAGCAGTTACGTGGCAGGGAACACTGAAGCTTTCTTT

v_gene: TRBV7-6
abundance: -
j_gene: TRBJ2-1
d_gene: -
CDR3aa: CASSLAGGQTYNEQFF
CDR3nt: TGTGCCAGCAGCTTAGCTGGGGGACAAACCTACAATGAGCAGTTCTTC

v_gene: TRBV6-2/TRBV6-3
abundance: -
j_gene: TRBJ1-5
d_gene: TRBD1
CDR3aa: CASSYGTATSNQPQHF
CDR3nt: TGTGCCAGCAGTTACGGGACAGCTACTAGCAATCAGCCCCAGCATTTT

v_gene: TRBV7-2
abundance: -
j_gene: TRBJ2-7
d_gene: TRBD1
CDR3aa: CASSKGQGSYEQYF
CDR3nt: TGTGCCAGCAGCAAGGGACAGGGGTCCTACGAGCAGTACTTC

v_gene: TRBV11-2
abundance: -
j_gene: TRBJ1-2
d_gene: -
CDR3aa: CASSLNGGGGYTF
CDR3nt: TGTGCCAGCAGCTTAAATGGGGGAGGTGGCTACACCTTC

v_gene: TRBV7-2
abundance: -
j_gene: TRBJ1-3
d_gene: TRBD1
CDR3aa: CASSPARPGQPGNTIYF
CDR3nt: TGTGCCAGCAGCCCTGCCCGACCGGGACAGCCTGGAAACACCATATATTTT

v_gene: TRBV7-5
abundance: -
j_gene: TRBJ1-2
d_gene: -
CDR3aa: CVGGQGAEGYTF
CDR3nt: TGTGTCGGAGGGCAGGGGGCGGAAGGCTACACCTTC

v_gene: TRBV19
abundance: -
j_gene: TRBJ2-5
d_gene: -
CDR3aa: CASSTSNQETQYF
CDR3nt: TGTGCCAGTAGTACTAGCAACCAAGAGACCCAGTACTTC

v_gene: TRBV28
abundance: -
j_gene: TRBJ1-4
d_gene: -
CDR3aa: CASCSRATNEKLFF
CDR3nt: TGTGCCAGCTGCTCGCGTGCAACTAATGAAAAACTGTTTTTT

v_gene: TRBV2
abundance: -
j_gene: TRBJ1-5
d_gene: -
CDR3aa: CASSERQVYQPQHF
CDR3nt: TGTGCCAGCAGTGAGCGACAGGTTTATCAGCCCCAGCATTTT

v_gene: TRBV24-1
abundance: -
j_gene: TRBJ2-3
d_gene: TRBD1
CDR3aa: CATRASGTGTTDTQYF
CDR3nt: TGTGCCACCAGGGCTTCCGGGACAGGGACCACAGATACGCAGTATTTT

v_gene: TRBV6-2/TRBV6-3
abundance: -
j_gene: TRBJ2-2
d_gene: -
CDR3aa: CASSYEVTNTGELFF
CDR3nt: TGTGCCAGCAGTTACGAGGTTACGAACACCGGGGAGCTGTTTTTT

v_gene: TRBV6-6
abundance: -
j_gene: TRBJ2-1
d_gene: -
CDR3aa: CASAFPGRNSYNEQFF
CDR3nt: TGTGCCAGCGCTTTCCCGGGTCGCAACTCCTACAATGAGCAGTTCTTC

v_gene: TRBV5-6
abundance: -
j_gene: TRBJ2-1
d_gene: -
CDR3aa: CASSLGPRAAGKDEQFF
CDR3nt: TGTGCCAGCAGCTTGGGACCTCGGGCCGCAGGGAAGGATGAGCAGTTCTTC

v_gene: TRBV20-1
abundance: -
j_gene: TRBJ2-7
d_gene: TRBD1
CDR3aa: CSASPRQGWYEQYF
CDR3nt: TGCAGTGCTAGTCCCCGACAGGGGTGGTACGAGCAGTACTTC

v_gene: TRBV5-1
abundance: -
j_gene: TRBJ2-3
d_gene: -
CDR3aa: CASSFSGAYTDTQYF
CDR3nt: TGCGCCAGCAGCTTTAGTGGGGCCTACACAGATACGCAGTATTTT

v_gene: TRBV4-1
abundance: -
j_gene: TRBJ1-2
d_gene: TRBD1
CDR3aa: CASSPQGAVNYGYTF
CDR3nt: TGCGCCAGCAGCCCTCAGGGGGCAGTAAACTATGGCTACACCTTC

v_gene: TRBV11-2
abundance: -
j_gene: TRBJ2-7
d_gene: TRBD1
CDR3aa: CASILGTGANEQYF
CDR3nt: TGTGCCAGCATCCTTGGGACAGGGGCTAACGAGCAGTACTTC

v_gene: TRBV29-1
abundance: -
j_gene: TRBJ1-3
d_gene: -
CDR3aa: CSVGGTEAIYF
CDR3nt: TGCAGCGTTGGCGGGACGGAGGCCATATATTTT

v_gene: TRBV29-1
abundance: -
j_gene: TRBJ2-1
d_gene: -
CDR3aa: CSVVESSYNEQFF
CDR3nt: TGCAGCGTTGTGGAGAGCTCCTACAATGAGCAGTTCTTC

v_gene: TRBV6-5
abundance: -
j_gene: TRBJ2-7
d_gene: -
CDR3aa: CASSSPGLASYEQYF
CDR3nt: TGTGCCAGCAGTTCCCCGGGACTGGCCTCCTACGAGCAGTACTTC

v_gene: TRBV19
abundance: -
j_gene: TRBJ2-5
d_gene: TRBD2
CDR3aa: CASSAGGGTLQETQYF
CDR3nt: TGTGCCAGTAGCGCGGGGGGAGGGACGCTACAAGAGACCCAGTACTTC

v_gene: TRBV19
abundance: -
j_gene: TRBJ2-5
d_gene: TRBD2
CDR3aa: CASSREGRTYQETQYF
CDR3nt: TGTGCCAGTAGTAGGGAGGGACGGACTTACCAAGAGACCCAGTACTTC

v_gene: TRBV5-1
abundance: -
j_gene: TRBJ2-2
d_gene: TRBD2
CDR3aa: CASSFFLTSGGNTGELFF
CDR3nt: TGCGCCAGCAGCTTTTTCTTGACTAGCGGGGGAAACACCGGGGAGCTGTTTTTT

v_gene: TRBV30
abundance: -
j_gene: TRBJ1-6
d_gene: TRBD1
CDR3aa: CAWAAGTANNSPLHF
CDR3nt: TGTGCCTGGGCCGCCGGGACAGCAAATAATTCACCCCTCCACTTT

v_gene: TRBV6-5
abundance: once
j_gene: TRBJ2-3
d_gene: TRBD1
CDR3aa: CASRDRVTDTQYF
CDR3nt: TGTGCCAGCAGGGACAGGGTTACAGATACGCAGTATTTT

v_gene: TRBV18
abundance: -
j_gene: TRBJ1-1
d_gene: TRBD1
CDR3aa: CASSPTGGRTNTEAFF
CDR3nt: TGTGCCAGCTCACCGACAGGGGGCCGGACGAACACTGAAGCTTTCTTT

v_gene: TRBV7-3
abundance: -
j_gene: TRBJ2-3
d_gene: -
CDR3aa: CASSPQGGSRADTQYF
CDR3nt: TGTGCCAGCAGCCCACAGGGCGGGAGTAGGGCCGATACGCAGTATTTT

v_gene: TRBV28
abundance: once
j_gene: TRBJ1-5
d_gene: TRBD1
CDR3aa: CASREGAGQPQHF
CDR3nt: TGTGCCAGCAGAGAGGGGGCGGGTCAGCCCCAGCATTTT

v_gene: TRBV28
abundance: -
j_gene: TRBJ1-1
d_gene: TRBD1
CDR3aa: CASYSGGLAFF
CDR3nt: TGTGCCAGCTATTCAGGGGGTCTGGCTTTCTTT

v_gene: TRBV4-2
abundance: -
j_gene: TRBJ2-1
d_gene: TRBD2
CDR3aa: CASSQAGAGGLNEQFF
CDR3nt: TGTGCCAGCAGCCAAGCGGGAGCGGGGGGCCTCAATGAGCAGTTCTTC

v_gene: TRBV27
abundance: -
j_gene: TRBJ1-4
d_gene: -
CDR3aa: CASRGRAINEKLFF
CDR3nt: TGTGCCAGCAGGGGCAGGGCCATTAATGAAAAACTGTTTTTT

v_gene: TRBV4-3
abundance: -
j_gene: TRBJ2-1
d_gene: TRBD1
CDR3aa: CASSHDRDRVLF
CDR3nt: TGCGCCAGCAGCCACGACCGGGACAGGGTGCTCTTC